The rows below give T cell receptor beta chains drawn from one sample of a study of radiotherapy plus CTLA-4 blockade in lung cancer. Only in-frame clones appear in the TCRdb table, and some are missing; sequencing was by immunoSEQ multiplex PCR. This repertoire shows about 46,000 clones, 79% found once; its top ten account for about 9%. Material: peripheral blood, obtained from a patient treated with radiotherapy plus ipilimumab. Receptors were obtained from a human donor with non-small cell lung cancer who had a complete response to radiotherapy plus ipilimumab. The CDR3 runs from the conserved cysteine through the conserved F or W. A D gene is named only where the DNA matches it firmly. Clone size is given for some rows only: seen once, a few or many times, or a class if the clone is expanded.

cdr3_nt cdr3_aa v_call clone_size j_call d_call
TGCGCCAGCAGCTTGGTTCAGGGGGAAAATTCACCCCTCCACTTT CASSLVQGENSPLHF TRBV5-1 NA TRBJ1-6 TRBD1
TGTGCCAGCAGCTCGCCAGGGTCCGGGGAGCAGTTCTTC CASSSPGSGEQFF TRBV6-5 NA TRBJ2-1 NA
TGTGCCAGCAGCCAAGATCATCCAGGGGGCACTGAAGCTTTCTTT CASSQDHPGGTEAFF TRBV14 NA TRBJ1-1 TRBD1
TGTGCCAGCAGCATGGGACAGGGTTTTTCACCCCTCCACTTT CASSMGQGFSPLHF TRBV5-6 NA TRBJ1-6 TRBD1
TGCGCCAGCAGCCAGGGTAGGACACTAAGCTCCTACGAGCAGTACTTC CASSQGRTLSSYEQYF TRBV4-1 NA TRBJ2-7 NA
TGTGCCAGCAGCACTACAGGGTACCAGGGGAATGAGCAGTTCTTC CASSTTGYQGNEQFF TRBV7-8 once TRBJ2-1 NA
TGTGCCAGCAGCTTTAACAGGGGCTACGAGCAGTACTTC CASSFNRGYEQYF TRBV13 NA TRBJ2-7 TRBD1
TGTGCCAGCAGCGGAAGACAGGGTGCGAACACTGAAGCTTTCTTT CASSGRQGANTEAFF TRBV9 NA TRBJ1-1 TRBD1
TGTGCCTGGAGCGGAGGGGTAGGTTCCATGAACACTGAAGCTTTCTTT CAWSGGVGSMNTEAFF TRBV30 NA TRBJ1-1 NA
TGTGCCAGCAGCCACGGGGGGATAGGGTCTGGGGCCAACGTCCTGACTTTC CASSHGGIGSGANVLTF TRBV2 once TRBJ2-6 TRBD2
TGTGCCAGCAGTATACAGGGGGCTAGCAATCAGCCCCAGCATTTT CASSIQGASNQPQHF TRBV6-1 NA TRBJ1-5 TRBD1
TGTGCCAGCTCACCACAGGGGGCGCTTAACGAGCAGTACTTC CASSPQGALNEQYF TRBV18 NA TRBJ2-7 TRBD1
TGTGCCAGCAGCTTGGCCTCCCCCTTTTTAAACACCATATATTTT CASSLASPFLNTIYF TRBV5-6 NA TRBJ1-3 NA
TGTGCCAGCAGCAAATTGGGCAGACAGAACTATGGCTACACCTTC CASSKLGRQNYGYTF TRBV21-1 NA TRBJ1-2 NA
TGTGCCAGCAGCCTCGAGGTAAACACAGATACGCAGTATTTT CASSLEVNTDTQYF TRBV7-2 NA TRBJ2-3 NA
TGCGCCAGCAGCCAAGAGAGACAGGGTGAAAAACTGTTTTTT CASSQERQGEKLFF TRBV4-1 few TRBJ1-4 TRBD1
TGTGCCAGCAGCCCGGTACAGGGGTGGGAGAACACTGAAGCTTTCTTT CASSPVQGWENTEAFF TRBV11-2 NA TRBJ1-1 TRBD1
TGTGCCAGCAGTTTATTTCTCCTCACCTTC CASSLFLLTF TRBV28 NA TRBJ1-2 NA
TGTGCCTGGAACAGTGACAGAACCTTGGGGCAGTACTTC CAWNSDRTLGQYF TRBV30 NA TRBJ2-7 NA
TGTGCCAGCACCCGAGGGCTAGCGGGTTCCAGCTCCTACAATGAGCAGTTCTTC CASTRGLAGSSSYNEQFF TRBV2 NA TRBJ2-1 TRBD2
TGTGCATGGAGGAGGTCGGATAGGAGTTATGGCTACACCTTC CAWRRSDRSYGYTF TRBV30 few TRBJ1-2 NA
TGTGCCAGCAAAACGGACAATCTTATGAACACTGAAGCTTTCTTT CASKTDNLMNTEAFF TRBV2 NA TRBJ1-1 NA
TGTGCCAGCAGCGTAGCGGGAGGGGAGCAAGAGACCCAGTACTTC CASSVAGGEQETQYF TRBV9 NA TRBJ2-5 TRBD2
TGTGCCAGCAGCTTACAGGGGGGACAGGGTGGTGGCTACACCTTC CASSLQGGQGGGYTF TRBV7-8 NA TRBJ1-2 TRBD1
TGTGCCTGGAGTGTAAATGGGAGAACCGGGGAGCTGTTTTTT CAWSVNGRTGELFF TRBV30 once TRBJ2-2 NA
TGTGCCAGCAGCTCAACAGGGGAAAATTCACCCCTCCACTTT CASSSTGENSPLHF TRBV7-2 NA TRBJ1-6 TRBD1
TGTGCCAGCAGCTCCAGGGTCACTGAAGCTTTCTTT CASSSRVTEAFF TRBV2 NA TRBJ1-1 NA
TGTGCCAGCAGCCGTGACCGCGGGGGGTGGCGAGGCTACACCTTC CASSRDRGGWRGYTF TRBV14 few TRBJ1-2 NA
TGTGCCAGCAGCTTAGCGTGGCCAGGGGCTGGGGCCAACGTCCTGACTTTC CASSLAWPGAGANVLTF TRBV7-2 NA TRBJ2-6 NA
TGCGCCAGCAGCCAAGAAAGGGACGGGTCCGGCGGGAGAAGGCGCACTGAAGCTTTCTTT CASSQERDGSGGRRRTEAFF TRBV4-1 NA TRBJ1-1 NA
TGTGCCAGCTCAAGGGACAGGGTGCTTACCGAGCAGTACTTC CASSRDRVLTEQYF TRBV18 NA TRBJ2-7 TRBD1
TGCGCCAGCAGCATCGACAGGGGGCTAGAGACCCAGTACTTC CASSIDRGLETQYF TRBV5-1 NA TRBJ2-5 TRBD1
TGTGCCAGCAGTGGAGCTAGCGCCCCAAAAAGGAATGAGCAGTTCTTC CASSGASAPKRNEQFF TRBV6-1 NA TRBJ2-1 NA
TGTGCCAGCAGCATAAATCGGGACACTGAAGCTTTCTTT CASSINRDTEAFF TRBV7-9 NA TRBJ1-1 NA
TGCAGTGCCCGGACAGGGGGAAAACTGTTTTTT CSARTGGKLFF TRBV20-1 NA TRBJ1-4 TRBD1
TGTGCCAGCAGTTTTTCACCTCCCAGGGGATCCTCTGGAAACACCATATATTTT CASSFSPPRGSSGNTIYF TRBV27 NA TRBJ1-3 NA
TGTGCCAGTAATTCGGTGAGGACTTGGGACAGAGACAATCAGCCCCAGCATTTT CASNSVRTWDRDNQPQHF TRBV19 NA TRBJ1-5 TRBD1
TGTGCCATCAGTCGGGACAGGGGGAGCTCCTACAATGAGCAGTTCTTC CAISRDRGSSYNEQFF TRBV10-3 few TRBJ2-1 TRBD1